A single sample gave rise to the 19 T cell receptor beta chains below, sequenced in a study of post-analysis software for immune sequencing data. The authors incorporated unique molecular identifiers into the TCR beta cDNA libraries. TCRdb itself ran the PCR reads through MiXCR, one entry per CDR3 protein. The sample carries hundreds of thousands of distinct CDR3 sequences, over 35% recorded once. Their antigen targets remain unknown. Study results and limitations: Compared with controls, patients had more of five TRBV segments, including TRBV5-6, TRBV5-1 and TRBV20-1.

The material sequenced was blood. The receptors derive from a girl aged 5 to 17 with multiple sclerosis.

The V and J genes are TRBV6-1 and TRBJ1-5; D may be TRBD1 (6 bases). V gave up 4 bases and J gave up 2 bases, with 18 bases separating them. This CDR3 contains 17 residues. Germline V gene lookup returns CDR1 MNHNS and CDR2 SASEGT. The CDR3 is CASSGGGRRWGNQPQHF. The CDR3 DNA reads TGTGCCAGCAGTGGAGGGGGGCGACGGTGGGGCAATCAGCCCCAGCATTTT.

Only a few counts were recorded for this clonotype. This chain uses TRBV20-1 with TRBJ2-7; perhaps D is TRBD1 or TRBD2 (5 bases each). Trimming shortened V by 5 bases and J by 3 bases, and 20 bases separated the two germline ends. The CDR3 spans 15 residues. In germline, CDR1 is DFQATT, CDR2 SNEGSKA (reference sequence). The CDR3 is CSAGIVGDHFYEQYF. Here the CDR3 DNA reads TGCAGTGCTGGGATCGTCGGGGACCACTTCTACGAGCAGTACTTC.

This clonotype has just a few counts. The chain carries TRBV12-3 or TRBV12-4 and TRBJ2-1; D is undetermined. CDR3 length: 12 residues. The V and J ends lost 7 bases and 8 bases respectively, with 12 bases between them. The CDR3 coding sequence is TGTGCCAGCACTACTGGACCGGATGAGCAGTTCTTC. Its translation is CASTTGPDEQFF.

The rearrangement joins TRBV3-1 to TRBJ1-2, with D tentatively TRBD1 (6 bases). The ends were cut back, 5 bases at V and 4 bases at J, with 23 bases in the middle. CDR3 length: 17 residues. Germline CDR1 is LGHDT and CDR2 is YNNKEL (reference sequence). The CDR3 loop reads CASSNEASGAWAYGYTF. In DNA, the CDR3 is TGTGCCAGCAGCAATGAGGCATCGGGGGCATGGGCCTATGGCTACACCTTC. The full variable domain, in which reference TRBV3-1 and TRBJ1-2 provide the parts outside the CDR3, is DTAVSQTPKYLVTQMGNDKSIKCEQNLGHDTMYWYKQDSKKFLKIMFSYNNKELIINETVPNRFSPKSPDKAHLNLHINSLELGDSAVYFCASSNEASGAWAYGYTFGSGTRLTVV.

The chain is built from TRBV5-1 and TRBJ2-1, with D perhaps TRBD1 or TRBD2 (6 bases each). CDR3 length: 13 amino acids. CDR1 and CDR2 (germline): SGHRS, YFSETQ. The CDR3 DNA reads TGCGCGGAGGGGGGCCCTGCCGGCAATGAGCAGTTCTTC. It codes for CAEGGPAGNEQFF. Using reference TRBV5-1 and TRBJ2-1 for the parts outside the CDR3, the full variable domain is KAGVTQTPRYLIKTRGQQVTLSCSPISGHRSVSWYQQTPGQGLQFLFEYFSETQRNKGNFPGRFSGRQFSNSRSEMNVSTLELGDSALYLCAEGGPAGNEQFFGPGTRLTVL.

The J gene is TRBJ1-5, the V gene TRBV28; D possibly corresponds to TRBD1 (5 bases). This CDR3 region has 12 residues. Germline V gives CDR1 MDHEN, CDR2 SYDVKM. V lost 11 bases and J lost 2, with 10 bases in between. CDR3 coding DNA: TGTGCCGCATCGGGGGGCAATCAGCCCCAGCATTTT. As protein: CAASGGNQPQHF.

The chain employs TRBV6-2 or TRBV6-3 and TRBJ1-1; TRBD1 might be the D (6 bases). Germline CDR1 is MNHEY and CDR2 is SVGEGT. The CDR3 consists of 14 residues. With 6 bases removed from V and 3 bases from J, the gap between germline ends came to 14 bases. CDR3 amino acids: CASRVGATYTEAFF. CDR3 nucleotide sequence: TGTGCCAGCAGAGTGGGGGCCACCTACACTGAAGCTTTCTTT.

Only a few counts were recorded for this clonotype. V usage is TRBV7-9 and J usage is TRBJ1-2; D is unresolved. CDR3 length: 15 amino acids. V gave up 5 bases and J gave up 5 bases, with 18 bases separating them. Germline CDR1 reads SEHNR; CDR2 reads FQNEAQ (reference sequence). This CDR3 reads CASSPNSGLDYGYTF. The CDR3 region has the DNA TGTGCCAGCAGCCCTAACTCAGGCCTAGATTATGGCTACACCTTC.

This clonotype was seen only a few times. This sequence joins TRBV4-3 and TRBJ2-6; D uncertain. Per the germline V gene, CDR1 is LGHNA and CDR2 is YSLEER. This CDR3 has 16 amino acids. V lost 0 bases, J lost 1 base, and 7 bases lay in between. The CDR3 coding sequence is TGCGCCAGCAGCCAAGATTGGCCATCTGGGGCCAACGTCCTGACTTTC. It yields the protein CASSQDWPSGANVLTF.

The V and J genes are TRBV24-1 and TRBJ2-6, with 8 bases matching TRBD1. With V trimmed by 5 bases and J by 0 bases, 5 bases remained unmatched. From germline, CDR1 is KGHDR and CDR2 SFDVKD. CDR3 size: 17 residues. DNA for the CDR3: TGTGCCACCAGTGGACAGGGGAAGAGCTCTGGGGCCAACGTCCTGACTTTC. It specifies CATSGQGKSSGANVLTF.

V gene TRBV10-3 combines with J gene TRBJ2-5; D might be TRBD2 (5 bases). This CDR3 is 13 amino acids long. V was pared by 2 bases and J by 11 bases, with 15 bases between. Germline V CDR1 and CDR2: ENHRY, SYGVKD. In DNA, the CDR3 is TGTGCCATCAGTGAGAGGTTAGCGTATGAGCAGTACTTC. It yields the protein CAISERLAYEQYF.

A few counts support this clonotype. J is TRBJ1-2 and V is TRBV29-1; no clear D gene. V lost 2 bases to trimming and J lost 5 bases, with 6 bases between them. The germline CDR1 and CDR2 sequences are SQVTM and ANQGSEA. The CDR3 has 11 residues. CDR3: CSVEPRYGYTF. As DNA, the CDR3 is TGCAGCGTTGAACCGAGGTATGGCTACACCTTC. The complete variable domain, with remaining parts taken from reference TRBV29-1 and TRBJ1-2, reads SAVISQKPSRDICQRGTSLTIQCQVDSQVTMMFWYRQQPGQSLTLIATANQGSEATYESGFVIDKFPISRPNLTFSTLTVSNMSPEDSSIYLCSVEPRYGYTFGSGTRLTVV.

This chain uses TRBV5-6 with TRBJ1-1, with D tentatively TRBD1 (5 bases). The CDR3 loop spans 15 amino acids. CDR1 SGHDT and CDR2 YYEEEE come from the germline V gene. The V and J ends lost 6 bases and 4 bases respectively, with 19 bases between them. Written as DNA, the CDR3 is TGTGCCAGCACCTGGCTGAGGGACGGGGGCACTGAAGCTTTCTTT. This translates into CASTWLRDGGTEAFF.

The chain carries TRBV15 and TRBJ2-1, with a possible D match to TRBD1 (6 bases). Deletions cut 1 base from V and 4 bases from J, with 14 bases between. The CDR3 contains 16 residues. Germline V lookup: CDR1 LNHNV, CDR2 YYDKDF (reference sequence). CDR3 sequence (DNA): TGTGCCACCAGCAGAGGCGTGGGGGCGAGGTACAATGAGCAGTTCTTC. Protein product: CATSRGVGARYNEQFF.

The chain has TRBV2 and TRBJ2-3, with 8 bases identical to TRBD2. Germline V lookup: CDR1 SNHLY, CDR2 FYNNEI. V dropped 5 bases and J dropped 4; count of bases not matched to a gene: 11. CDR3 length: 16 amino acids. Here the CDR3 DNA reads TGTGCCAGCAGTCCTCGTGGAGCGGGAGTGGCAGATACGCAGTATTTT. Translated, it gives CASSPRGAGVADTQYF.

The genes are TRBV7-3 and TRBJ2-1; tentatively, D is TRBD2 (7 bases). V was shortened by 1 base and J by 0 bases, with 13 bases between the two germline ends. Looked up from germline, CDR1 is SGHTA and CDR2 is FQGTGA. This CDR3 has 17 residues. Here the CDR3 reads CASSLSHRGGSYNEQFF. CDR3 sequence (DNA): TGTGCCAGCAGCTTAAGTCATAGGGGGGGCTCCTACAATGAGCAGTTCTTC.

The chain is built from TRBV27 and TRBJ2-4; TRBD2 matches at 13 bases. With 5 bases clipped from V and 13 bases from J, the junction kept 17 bases outside the gene matches. CDR3 size: 17 residues. CDR1 is MNHEY and CDR2 is SMNVEV in the germline V gene (reference sequence). Here the CDR3 reads CASSPNIRLAGGVEQYF. The DNA for the CDR3 is TGTGCCAGCAGTCCGAACATACGACTAGCGGGAGGTGTTGAGCAGTACTTC.

Note on this clonotype: Mismatch with germline at one junction end may stem from a read error. This chain connects TRBV20-1 to TRBJ2-1, with no clear D. CDR1 is DFQATT, CDR2 SNEGSKA, per germline (reference sequence). The CDR3 is made up of 12 amino acids. CDR3 sequence reads: CGAHIRYNEQFF. In nucleotides, the CDR3 is TGCGGTGCCCATATACGATACAATGAGCAGTTCTTC.

The chain is built from TRBV2 and TRBJ2-7, with a possible D match to TRBD1 (6 bases). The CDR3 has 14 amino acids. V was pared by 5 bases and J by 4 bases, with 15 bases between. Germline V gene lookup returns CDR1 SNHLY and CDR2 FYNNEI. CDR3 in amino acids: CASSTDRNQYEQYF. The CDR3 nucleotides read TGTGCCAGCAGTACCGACAGGAATCAATACGAGCAGTACTTC.